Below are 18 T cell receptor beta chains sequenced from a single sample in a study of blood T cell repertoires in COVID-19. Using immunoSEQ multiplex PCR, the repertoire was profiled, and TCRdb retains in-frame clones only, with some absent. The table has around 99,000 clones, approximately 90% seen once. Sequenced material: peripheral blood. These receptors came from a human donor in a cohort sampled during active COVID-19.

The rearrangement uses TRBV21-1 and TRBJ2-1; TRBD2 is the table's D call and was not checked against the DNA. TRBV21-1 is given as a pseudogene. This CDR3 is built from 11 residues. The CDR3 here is CASSPDNEQFF. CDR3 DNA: TGTGCCAGCAGCCCGGACAATGAGCAGTTCTTC.

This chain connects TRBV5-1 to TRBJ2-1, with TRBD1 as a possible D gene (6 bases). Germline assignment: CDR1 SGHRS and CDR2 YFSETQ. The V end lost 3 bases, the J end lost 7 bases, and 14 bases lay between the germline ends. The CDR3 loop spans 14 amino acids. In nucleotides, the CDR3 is TGCGCCAGCAGCTCCCATCTACAGGGAAATGAGCAGTTCTTC. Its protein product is CASSSHLQGNEQFF.

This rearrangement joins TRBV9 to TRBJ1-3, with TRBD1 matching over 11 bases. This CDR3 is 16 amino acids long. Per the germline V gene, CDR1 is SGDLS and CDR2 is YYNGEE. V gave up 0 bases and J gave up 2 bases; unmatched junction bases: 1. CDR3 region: CASSVEGQGAGNTIYF. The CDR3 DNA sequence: TGTGCCAGCAGCGTAGAGGGACAGGGGGCTGGAAACACCATATATTTT.

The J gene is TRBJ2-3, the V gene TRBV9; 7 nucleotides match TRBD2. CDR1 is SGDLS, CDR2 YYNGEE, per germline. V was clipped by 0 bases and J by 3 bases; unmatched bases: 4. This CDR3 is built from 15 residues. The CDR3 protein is CASSVGGGGTDTQYF. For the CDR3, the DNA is TGTGCCAGCAGCGTAGGTGGCGGGGGAACAGATACGCAGTATTTT. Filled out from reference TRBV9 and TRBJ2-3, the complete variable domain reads DSGVTQTPKHLITATGQRVTLRCSPRSGDLSVYWYQQSLDQGLQFLIQYYNGEERAKGNILERFSAQQFPDLHSELNLSSLELGDSALYFCASSVGGGGTDTQYFGPGTRLTVL.

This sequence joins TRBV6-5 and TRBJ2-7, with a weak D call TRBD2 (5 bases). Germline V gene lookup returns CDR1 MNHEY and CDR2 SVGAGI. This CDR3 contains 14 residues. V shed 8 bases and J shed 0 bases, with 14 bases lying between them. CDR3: CASARGSGSYEQYF. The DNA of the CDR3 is TGTGCCAGCGCGAGAGGCAGCGGCTCCTACGAGCAGTACTTC.

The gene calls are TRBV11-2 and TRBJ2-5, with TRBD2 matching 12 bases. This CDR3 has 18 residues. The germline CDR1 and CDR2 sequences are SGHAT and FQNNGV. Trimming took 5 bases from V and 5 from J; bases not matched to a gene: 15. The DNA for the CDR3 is TGTGCCAGCAGCCGGAGGACTAGCGGGATGGGGGGTAAGGAGACCCAGTACTTC. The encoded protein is CASSRRTSGMGGKETQYF. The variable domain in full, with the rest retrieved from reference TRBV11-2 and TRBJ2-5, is EAGVAQSPRYKIIEKRQSVAFWCNPISGHATLYWYQQILGQGPKLLIQFQNNGVVDDSQLPKDRFSAERLKGVDSTLKIQPAKLEDSAVYLCASSRRTSGMGGKETQYFGPGTRLLVL.

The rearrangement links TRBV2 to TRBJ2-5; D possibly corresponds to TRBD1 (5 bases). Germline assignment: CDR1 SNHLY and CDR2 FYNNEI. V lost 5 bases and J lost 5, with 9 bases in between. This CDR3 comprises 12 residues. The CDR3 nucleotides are TGTGCCAGCAGTCAGGGAAGCGAGACCCAGTACTTC. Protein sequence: CASSQGSETQYF. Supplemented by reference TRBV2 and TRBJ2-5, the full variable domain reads EPEVTQTPSHQVTQMGQEVILRCVPISNHLYFYWYRQILGQKVEFLVSFYNNEISEKSEIFDDQFSVERPDGSNFTLKIRSTKLEDSAMYFCASSQGSETQYFGPGTRLLVL.

CDR3 coding DNA: TGTGCCAGCTCATTAACACAGGGGGCGAATGAAAAACTGTTTTTT. It yields the protein CASSLTQGANEKLFF. The rearrangement links TRBV18 to TRBJ1-4, with 9 nucleotides matching TRBD1. The CDR3 is 15 amino acids. J gave up 5 bases and V 5 bases, and 6 bases lay outside the gene matches. Germline assignment: CDR1 KGHSH and CDR2 LQKENI.

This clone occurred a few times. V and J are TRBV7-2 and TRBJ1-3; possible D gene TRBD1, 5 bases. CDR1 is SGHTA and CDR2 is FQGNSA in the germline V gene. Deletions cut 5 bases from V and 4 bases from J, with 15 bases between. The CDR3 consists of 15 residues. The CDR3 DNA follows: TGTGCCAGCAGCCCCAGCCCAGGGTCGGGAAACACCATATATTTT. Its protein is CASSPSPGSGNTIYF.

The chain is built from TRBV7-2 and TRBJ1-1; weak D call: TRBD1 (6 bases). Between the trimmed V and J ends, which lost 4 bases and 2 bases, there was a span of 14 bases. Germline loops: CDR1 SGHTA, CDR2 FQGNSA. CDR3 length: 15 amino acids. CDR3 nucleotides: TGTGCCAGCAGCTCCATTTGGGGGCGCAACACTGAAGCTTTCTTT. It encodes CASSSIWGRNTEAFF.

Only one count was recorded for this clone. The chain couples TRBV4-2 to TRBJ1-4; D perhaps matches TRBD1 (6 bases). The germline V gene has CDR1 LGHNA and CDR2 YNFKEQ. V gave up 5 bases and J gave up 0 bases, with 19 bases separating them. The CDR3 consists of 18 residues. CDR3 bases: TGTGCCAGCAGCACCCGAGGGGGACGGAGTGCAACTAATGAAAAACTGTTTTTT. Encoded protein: CASSTRGGRSATNEKLFF.

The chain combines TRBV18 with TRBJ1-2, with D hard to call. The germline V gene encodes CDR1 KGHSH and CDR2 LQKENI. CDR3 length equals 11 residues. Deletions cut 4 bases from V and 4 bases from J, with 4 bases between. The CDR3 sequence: CASSLSYGYTF. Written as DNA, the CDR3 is TGTGCCAGCTCACTGAGCTATGGCTACACCTTC. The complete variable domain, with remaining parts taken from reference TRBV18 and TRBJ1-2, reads NAGVMQNPRHLVRRRGQEARLRCSPMKGHSHVYWYRQLPEEGLKFMVYLQKENIIDESGMPKERFSAEFPKEGPSILRIQQVVRGDSAAYFCASSLSYGYTFGSGTRLTVV.

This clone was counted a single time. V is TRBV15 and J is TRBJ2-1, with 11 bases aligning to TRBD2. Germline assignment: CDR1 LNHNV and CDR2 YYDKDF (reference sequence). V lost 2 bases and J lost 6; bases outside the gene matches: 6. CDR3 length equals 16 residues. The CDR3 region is CATSRQGLADSNEQFF. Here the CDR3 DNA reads TGTGCCACCAGCAGACAGGGACTAGCGGACTCCAATGAGCAGTTCTTC. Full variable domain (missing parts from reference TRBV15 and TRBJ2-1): DAMVIQNPRYQVTQFGKPVTLSCSQTLNHNVMYWYQQKSSQAPKLLFHYYDKDFNNEADTPDNFQSRRPNTSFCFLDIRSPGLGDTAMYLCATSRQGLADSNEQFFGPGTRLTVL.

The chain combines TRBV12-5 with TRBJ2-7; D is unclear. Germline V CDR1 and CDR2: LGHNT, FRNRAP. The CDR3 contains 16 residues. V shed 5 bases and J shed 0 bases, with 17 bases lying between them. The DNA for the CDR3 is TGTGCTAGTGGTCCACCCCCAGAAGCGAGCTCCTACGAGCAGTACTTC. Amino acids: CASGPPPEASSYEQYF.

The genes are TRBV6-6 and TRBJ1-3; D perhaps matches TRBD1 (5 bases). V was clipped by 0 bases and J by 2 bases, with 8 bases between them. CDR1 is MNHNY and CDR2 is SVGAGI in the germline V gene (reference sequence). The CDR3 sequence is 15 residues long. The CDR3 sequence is CASSYSETAGNTIYF. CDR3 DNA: TGTGCCAGCAGTTACTCGGAGACAGCTGGAAACACCATATATTTT.

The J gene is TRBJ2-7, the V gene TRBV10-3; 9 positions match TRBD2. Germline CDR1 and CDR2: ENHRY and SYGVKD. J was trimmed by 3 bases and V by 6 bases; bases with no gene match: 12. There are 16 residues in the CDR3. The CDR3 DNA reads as TGTGCCATCAGACCCAACAGCGGGAGGTGGAACTACGAGCAGTACTTC. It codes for CAIRPNSGRWNYEQYF.

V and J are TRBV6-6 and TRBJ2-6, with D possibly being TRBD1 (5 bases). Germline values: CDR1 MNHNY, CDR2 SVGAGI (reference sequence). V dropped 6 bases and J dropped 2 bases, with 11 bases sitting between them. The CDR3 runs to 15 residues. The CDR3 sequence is CASSPQGAGANVLTF. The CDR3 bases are TGTGCCAGCAGCCCCCAGGGTGCTGGGGCCAACGTCCTGACTTTC.

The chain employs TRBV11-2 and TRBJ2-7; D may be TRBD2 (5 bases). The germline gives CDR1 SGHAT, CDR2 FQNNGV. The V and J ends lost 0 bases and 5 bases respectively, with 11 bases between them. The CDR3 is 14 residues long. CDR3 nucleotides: TGTGCCAGCAGCTTAGATCGGGGTATCCACGAGCAGTACTTC. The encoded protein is CASSLDRGIHEQYF.